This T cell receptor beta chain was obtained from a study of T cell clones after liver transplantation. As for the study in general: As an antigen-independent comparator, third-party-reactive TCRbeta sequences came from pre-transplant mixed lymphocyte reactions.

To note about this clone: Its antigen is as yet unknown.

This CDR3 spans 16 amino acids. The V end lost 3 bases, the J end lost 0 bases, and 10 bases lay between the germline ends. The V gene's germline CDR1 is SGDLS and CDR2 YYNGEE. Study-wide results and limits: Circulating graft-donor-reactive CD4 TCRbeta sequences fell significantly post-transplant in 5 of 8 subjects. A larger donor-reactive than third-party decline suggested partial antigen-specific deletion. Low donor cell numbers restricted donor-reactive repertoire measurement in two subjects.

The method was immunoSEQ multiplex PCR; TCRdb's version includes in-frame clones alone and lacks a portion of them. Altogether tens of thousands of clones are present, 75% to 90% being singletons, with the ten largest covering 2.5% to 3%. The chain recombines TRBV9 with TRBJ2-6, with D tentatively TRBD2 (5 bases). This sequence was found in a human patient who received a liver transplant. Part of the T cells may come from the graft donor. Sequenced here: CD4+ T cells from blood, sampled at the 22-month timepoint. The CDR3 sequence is CASSAQGSSGANVLTF. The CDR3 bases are TGTGCCAGCAGCGCCCAAGGGAGCTCTGGGGCCAACGTCCTGACTTTC.